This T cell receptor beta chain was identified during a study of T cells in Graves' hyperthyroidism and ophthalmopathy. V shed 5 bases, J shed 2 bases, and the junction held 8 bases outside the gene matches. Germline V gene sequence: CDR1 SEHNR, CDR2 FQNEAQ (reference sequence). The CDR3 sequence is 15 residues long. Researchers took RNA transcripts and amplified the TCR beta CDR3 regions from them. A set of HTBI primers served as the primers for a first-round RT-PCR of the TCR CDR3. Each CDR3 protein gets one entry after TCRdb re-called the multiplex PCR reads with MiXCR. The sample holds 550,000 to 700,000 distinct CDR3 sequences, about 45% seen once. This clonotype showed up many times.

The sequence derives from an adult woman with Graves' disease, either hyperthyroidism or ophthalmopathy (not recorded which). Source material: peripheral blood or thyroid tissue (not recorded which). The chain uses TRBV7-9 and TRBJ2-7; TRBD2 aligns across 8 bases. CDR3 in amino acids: CASSLTSVKAYEQYF. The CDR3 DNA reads TGTGCCAGCAGCCTGACTAGCGTGAAAGCCTACGAGCAGTACTTC.